Listed below are T cell receptor beta chains from one sample, sequenced in a study of CD8+CD57+ T cells in acquired aplastic anemia. From the reads, TCRdb called clonotypes with MiXCR, one entry per CDR3 protein. The sample consists of 30,000 to 40,000 distinct CDR3 sequences, under 80% of them appearing once. Sample: sorted CD4+, CD8+, or CD8+CD57+ T cells (not recorded which) from PBMCs. The receptors here all came from a human donor in good health, serving as a control. Both conserved end residues are part of each CDR3. D genes are given only for firm matches. Clone size, where shown, is once, few, many, or a class for clones that have expanded.

>TRBV25-1|once|TRBD1|TRBJ2-7
CASSDSGTGVPYEQYF
TGTGCCAGCAGTGATTCCGGGACAGGGGTTCCCTACGAGCAGTACTTC
>TRBV19|.|TRBD1|TRBJ1-2
CASSLRTGGGYGYTF
TGTGCCAGTAGTTTACGGACAGGGGGCGGGTATGGCTACACCTTC
>TRBV19|.|.|TRBJ1-1
CASARGTEAFF
TGTGCCAGTGCGAGGGGGACTGAAGCTTTCTTT
>TRBV20-1|once|.|TRBJ1-1
CSARDRRNRAHTEAFF
TGCAGTGCTAGAGATAGGAGAAACAGGGCCCACACTGAAGCTTTCTTT
>TRBV7-9|medium-sized|TRBD1|TRBJ1-2
CASSPGQGDYGYTF
TGTGCCAGCAGCCCTGGACAGGGAGACTATGGCTACACCTTC
>TRBV7-8|.|.|TRBJ2-7
CASSHHGLGGEAYEQYF
TGTGCCAGCAGCCACCACGGTCTCGGCGGTGAAGCCTACGAGCAGTACTTC
>TRBV25-1|few|.|TRBJ2-1
CASSQASSYNEQFF
TGTGCCAGCAGCCAGGCGAGCTCCTACAATGAGCAGTTCTTC
>TRBV11-2|.|.|TRBJ2-7
CASSPLRDGYEQYF
TGTGCCAGCAGCCCCTTACGGGACGGCTACGAGCAGTACTTC
>TRBV7-2|.|.|TRBJ1-2
CASSLAGDYGYTF
TGTGCCAGCAGCTTAGCGGGGGACTATGGCTACACCTTC
>TRBV2|large|.|TRBJ1-1
CASSGGYTEAFF
TGTGCCAGCAGTGGGGGGTACACTGAAGCTTTCTTT
>TRBV2|.|.|TRBJ1-2
CASSTTRGYGYTF
TGTGCCAGCAGTACCACACGGGGCTATGGCTACACCTTC
>TRBV10-3|.|.|TRBJ1-1
CAIRRDREAFF
TGTGCCATCAGGAGGGACCGGGAAGCTTTCTTT
>TRBV20-1|.|TRBD2|TRBJ2-1
CSARASGGWTYNEQFF
TGCAGTGCTAGGGCAAGCGGGGGGTGGACCTACAATGAGCAGTTCTTC
>TRBV7-9|once|.|TRBJ1-1
CASSLARGHTEAFF
TGTGCCAGCAGCTTAGCGCGAGGGCACACTGAAGCTTTCTTT
>TRBV2|.|.|TRBJ2-5
CASSGLGSQETQYF
TGTGCCAGCAGTGGTTTGGGGAGCCAAGAGACCCAGTACTTC
>TRBV10-3|.|TRBD1|TRBJ2-7
CATYGRDRGSYEQYF
TGTGCCACCTATGGTAGGGACAGGGGATCCTACGAGCAGTACTTC
>TRBV12-3/TRBV12-4|.|.|TRBJ2-7
CASSLRALASYEQYF
TGTGCCAGCAGTTTACGGGCACTAGCTTCCTACGAGCAGTACTTC
>TRBV7-3|few|.|TRBJ2-1
CASSQRPGPNNEQFF
TGTGCCAGCAGCCAGAGACCGGGGCCCAACAATGAGCAGTTCTTC
>TRBV25-1|.|.|TRBJ2-1
CASSATSLSYNEQFF
TGTGCCAGCAGTGCGACTAGTCTCTCCTACAATGAGCAGTTCTTC
>TRBV6-1|.|TRBD1|TRBJ2-5
CASSEGTGMKTQYF
TGTGCCAGCAGTGAGGGGACAGGGATGAAGACCCAGTACTTC
>TRBV12-5|.|.|TRBJ2-7
CASGFTPQGVVVREQYF
TGTGCTAGTGGTTTCACACCACAGGGAGTCGTGGTACGGGAGCAGTACTTC
>TRBV2|.|.|TRBJ1-3
CASRGTITGNTIYF
TGTGCCAGCAGGGGGACAATTACCGGAAACACCATATATTTT
>TRBV10-3|once|.|TRBJ2-7
CASDDGVETYEQYF
TGTGCCTCAGACGACGGAGTAGAAACCTACGAGCAGTACTTC
>TRBV10-3|.|.|TRBJ2-3
CAISESGEQGDTQYF
TGTGCCATCAGTGAATCGGGGGAACAAGGAGATACGCAGTATTTT
>TRBV10-2|.|TRBD1|TRBJ2-7
CASRLRQGPYEQYF
TGCGCCAGCAGACTTCGACAGGGGCCCTACGAGCAGTACTTC
>TRBV20-1|.|.|TRBJ2-3
CSARDEANYTDTQYF
TGCAGTGCTAGAGATGAAGCTAACTACACAGATACGCAGTATTTT
>TRBV10-3|.|.|TRBJ2-7
CAIQKGLGLEQYF
TGTGCCATCCAAAAGGGGTTAGGGCTCGAGCAGTACTTC
>TRBV5-6|few|TRBD2|TRBJ2-5
CASSSTSGETQYF
TGTGCCAGCAGCTCGACTAGCGGTGAGACCCAGTACTTC
>TRBV11-3|.|.|TRBJ2-7
CASSSMTSEQYF
TGTGCCAGCAGCTCGATGACGAGCGAGCAGTACTTC
>TRBV19|once|TRBD1|TRBJ2-1
CASSQGAAVEQFF
TGTGCCAGTTCACAGGGGGCAGCGGTCGAGCAGTTCTTC
>TRBV4-1|many|.|TRBJ2-1
CASSQDRAGRVLQFF
TGCGCCAGCAGCCAAGATAGGGCGGGAAGGGTATTGCAGTTCTTC
>TRBV2|.|TRBD1|TRBJ2-7
CASRPGQSYEQYF
TGTGCCAGCAGGCCGGGACAGTCCTACGAGCAGTACTTC
>TRBV5-1|once|.|TRBJ1-3
CASSLDGGSGNTIYF
TGCGCCAGCAGCTTGGATGGGGGTTCTGGAAACACCATATATTTT
>TRBV10-3|.|TRBD1|TRBJ2-7
CASSDRAYEQYF
TGTGCCAGCAGTGACAGGGCCTACGAGCAGTACTTC
>TRBV10-3|.|.|TRBJ2-7
CAIRGPGTEYEQYF
TGTGCCATCAGGGGACCCGGGACGGAATACGAGCAGTACTTC
>TRBV7-2|.|.|TRBJ1-6
CASSLSGDFTPLHF
TGTGCCAGCAGCTTATCAGGGGATTTTACACCCCTCCACTTT
>TRBV27|.|.|TRBJ2-5
CASSPSGTAGETQYF
TGTGCCAGCAGTCCATCCGGGACCGCCGGGGAGACCCAGTACTTC
>TRBV19|.|.|TRBJ2-7
CASSIQGLGYEQYF
TGTGCCAGTAGTATTCAGGGCCTAGGCTACGAGCAGTACTTC
>TRBV12-3/TRBV12-4|.|TRBD1|TRBJ2-7
CASSGDRDPYEQYF
TGTGCCAGCAGTGGGGACAGGGATCCCTACGAGCAGTACTTC
>TRBV7-3|.|TRBD1|TRBJ1-1
CASSLNRPQGPTYF
TGTGCCAGCAGCTTAAATCGTCCACAGGGGCCGACGTACTTT
>TRBV10-1|.|.|TRBJ1-1
CASSPGHNTEAFF
TGCGCCAGCAGCCCCGGCCACAACACTGAAGCTTTCTTT
>TRBV10-3|.|.|TRBJ1-4
CAISEGPGPNNEKLFF
TGTGCCATCAGTGAGGGACCGGGACCGAATAATGAAAAACTGTTTTTT
>TRBV25-1|.|.|TRBJ2-7
CASIPATDYEQYF
TGTGCCAGCATTCCGGCGACAGATTACGAGCAGTACTTC
>TRBV19|.|TRBD1|TRBJ1-1
CASTPGGGDTEAFF
TGTGCCAGTACCCCAGGGGGTGGGGACACTGAAGCTTTCTTT
>TRBV2|.|TRBD1|TRBJ2-7
CASSAQGYEQYF
TGTGCCAGCAGTGCACAGGGGTACGAGCAGTACTTC
>TRBV7-9|.|.|TRBJ1-1
CASSTGGRSKAFF
TGTGCCAGCAGCACCGGGGGACGGAGCAAAGCTTTCTTT
>TRBV9|medium-sized|.|TRBJ2-7
CASSEGGDGSSYEQYF
TGTGCCAGCAGCGAGGGGGGGGACGGGAGCTCCTACGAGCAGTACTTC
>TRBV2|.|.|TRBJ1-6
CADQRQYNSPLHF
TGTGCCGATCAGAGACAGTATAATTCACCCCTCCACTTT
>TRBV29-1|.|TRBD1|TRBJ1-2
CSSSVTGDGYTF
TGCAGCTCCAGCGTGACAGGGGACGGCTACACCTTC
>TRBV24-1|.|TRBD1|TRBJ2-3
CATRDRVSDEQYF
TGTGCCACCAGGGACAGGGTCTCAGATGAGCAGTATTTT
>TRBV6-1|medium-sized|.|TRBJ2-7
CASSGWQDRYEQYF
TGTGCCAGCAGCGGGTGGCAGGATCGTTACGAGCAGTACTTC
>TRBV2|.|TRBD1|TRBJ1-5
CASSYRGSNQPQHF
TGTGCCAGCAGTTACAGGGGGAGCAATCAGCCCCAGCATTTT
>TRBV3-1|.|TRBD2|TRBJ2-1
CASSQDAGGPYEQFF
TGTGCCAGCAGCCAAGATGCGGGGGGGCCGTATGAGCAGTTCTTC
>TRBV7-9|few|TRBD2|TRBJ2-7
CASSLELAGGREQYF
TGTGCCAGCAGCTTAGAACTAGCGGGGGGGCGCGAGCAGTACTTC